This entry features one T cell receptor beta chain sequence. CDR1 is SGDLS, CDR2 YYNGEE, per germline. CDR3 length: 14 amino acids. Losses at the gene ends were 10 bases for V and 6 bases for J; bases not matched to a gene: 16. This sample stems from a study of technical replicates of blood from four donors. Profiling relied on immunoSEQ multiplex PCR, and the TCRdb table lists in-frame clones only, not all of them. The sample lists 55,000 to 60,000 clones; just over 90% were seen once. The chain has TRBV9 and TRBJ2-7; 7 bases are shared with TRBD2. This clonotype was sampled from a human donor in good health. Some clones in this sample may be carry-over from other donors' samples. The sample consisted of PBMCs. The CDR3 DNA reads as TGTGCCCGCCCTGTGCGGGGGAGGAATCCCGAGCAGTACTTC. The encoded protein is CARPVRGRNPEQYF.